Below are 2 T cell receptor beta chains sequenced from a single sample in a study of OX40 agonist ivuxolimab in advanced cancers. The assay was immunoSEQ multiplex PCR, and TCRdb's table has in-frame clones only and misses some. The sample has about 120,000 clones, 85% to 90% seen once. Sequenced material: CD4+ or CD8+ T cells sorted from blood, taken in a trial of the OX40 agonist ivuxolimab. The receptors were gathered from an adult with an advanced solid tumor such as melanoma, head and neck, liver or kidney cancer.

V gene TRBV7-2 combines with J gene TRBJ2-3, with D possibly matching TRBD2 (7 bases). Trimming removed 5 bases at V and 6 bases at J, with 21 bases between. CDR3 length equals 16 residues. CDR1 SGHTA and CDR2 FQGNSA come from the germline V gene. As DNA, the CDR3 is TGTGCCAGCAGCCCAACCTGGGGGGGGGCACGTGATACGCAGTATTTT. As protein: CASSPTWGGARDTQYF. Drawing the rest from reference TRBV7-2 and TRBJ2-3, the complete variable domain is GAGVSQSPSNKVTEKGKDVELRCDPISGHTALYWYRQSLGQGLEFLIYFQGNSAPDKSGLPSDRFSAERTGGSVSTLTIQRTQQEDSAVYLCASSPTWGGARDTQYFGPGTRLTVL.

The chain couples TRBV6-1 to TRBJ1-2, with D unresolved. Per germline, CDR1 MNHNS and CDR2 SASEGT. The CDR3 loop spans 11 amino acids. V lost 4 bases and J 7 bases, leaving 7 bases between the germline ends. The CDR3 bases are TGTGCCAGCAGTGCCGTAGCTGGCTACACCTTC. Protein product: CASSAVAGYTF.